The entry that follows covers one T cell receptor beta chain sequence. Its antigen remains unidentified. One base away there is no much larger clone; base qualities are not given. Using the deep immunoSEQ assay, TCR CDR3 regions were amplified from genomic DNA by multiplex PCR. Extracted genomic DNA from each cell subset was distributed evenly across all wells of several immunoSEQ 96-well plates, and each plate was treated as a replicate. Each replicate PCR for sorted subsets received around 200 ng genomic DNA, equal to 30,000 or so T cell genomes. Purified libraries were quantified with a Qubit 3.0 fluorometer, sized on a Bioanalyzer 2100, and re-quantified with the KAPA Library Quantification kit. A separate single-read 150-cycle Illumina NextSeq 550 flow cell was used to sequence each immunoSEQ 96-well plate. Processing in the source paper ran as follows. The immunoSEQ output contained only junctional sequences without quality scores, so filtering could not match that applied to full-length reads. To assign V/J genes and CDR3, sequences were annotated against IMGT germline references using PyIR, a Python wrapper for IgBLAST v1.9. Reads were removed for weak V/J assignments (E-value above 1e-6), missing CDR3, stop codons, out-of-frame junctions, or ambiguous translated residues. V3J clonotypes were defined as sequences sharing an identical inferred V gene, J gene, and CDR3 amino acid sequence. Percentage overlap between repertoires was computed as shared unique clonotypes divided by the size of the smaller repertoire. Three approaches were used to assess repertoire richness: RTK rarefaction, the Chao1 estimator, and Recon v2.1 estimates of unobserved clonotypes. For all TCRbeta clonotypes obtained by the gDNA method from a few donors, generation probabilities were computed with OLGA. TCRdb took this table from immuneACCESS and kept in-frame rearrangements with V and J called. Such tables lack part of the clones; where checked against another copy, unresolved V genes explain under half of the gap, and the rest is unexplained. From that table come the V and J calls and clone size; the DNA was used to work out D and trimming. This sample lists over 2 million clones; roughly 95% were detected once. Roughly 0.13% of the sample rests with the top ten.

The germline V gene (reference sequence) provides CDR1 MNHEY and CDR2 SMNVEV. Including cysteine and phenylalanine, the CDR3 has 18 amino acids. The CDR3 DNA has 54 bases and is translated from base 1. The trim is 6 bases for V and 0 bases for J, with a gap of 18 bases between the germline ends. These data come from a study of shared clonotypes between healthy human individuals (dated by TCRdb to the early 2020s). At the level of the whole study: A couple of women and a few men aged 18 to 49 years were included in the cohort. Between about 0.9 and 10 billion PBMCs per donor were obtained by leukapheresis. Per donor, three plates each were used for CD4 naive and CD4 memory, two for CD8 naive, and one for CD8 memory. Blood TCR repertoires of about 5 healthy adults were deeply sequenced to estimate repertoire size and the extent of clonotype sharing between individuals. Different laboratories and diverse techniques were used to prepare libraries and sequence TCR repertoires, to increase sequencing depth and limit assay-specific biases.

The donors were healthy, HIV-negative adults who had no recently reported acute infections or vaccinations. Every donor was a Caucasian adult living in Nashville, Tennessee, USA. Magnetic negative selection was used to enrich CD4+ T cells, after which naive cells were positively selected on CD45RA and the negative fraction became the memory subset. Blood was collected by leukapheresis, and PBMCs were isolated by Ficoll-Histopaque density gradient centrifugation and then cryopreserved in liquid nitrogen vapor phase. Analytical flow cytometry was used to check the purity and quantity of each magnetically sorted T cell population. Genomic DNA was isolated from every sorted fraction and measured by UV absorbance on a Nanodrop 2000c. Overall study results and their limits: Pairwise subsampling indicated that sequencing depth was expected to affect the degree of clonotype sharing among donors. When several donors were compared, the shared fraction of clonotypes was about 5.5% for naive CD4, around 4% for naive CD8, 2.3% for memory CD4, and 0.35% to 0.4% for memory CD8. Even with the large sequencing depth, rarefaction of the sorted-subset datasets indicated that sequencing was incomplete. Naive subsets generally had larger estimated clonotype richness than memory subsets. Sampling was limited to blood, and TCR repertoires in tissue likely differ from TCR repertoires in blood. The small number of donors limited the genetic and exposure-history diversity represented. Clonotypes shared by all four sorted-subset donors showed higher generation probabilities than non-shared clonotypes.

Sequenced sample: naive CD4+ T cells sorted from blood. Per the publication, the cell subset or site label means: CD45RA+ positively selected. This receptor was obtained from a man between 18 and 35 years old in good health. The rearrangement combines TRBV27 with TRBJ1-6; a confident D gene designation cannot be given. The CDR3 region has the sequence CASSPKGLGSSYNSPLHF. The base sequence is TGTGCCAGCAGCCCGAAGGGATTAGGGAGCTCCTATAATTCACCCCTCCACTTT.